This T cell receptor (beta chain) was obtained from a study of radiotherapy plus CTLA-4 blockade in lung cancer. Background on the study: Among enrolled patients, roughly 20% responded and around 30% achieved disease control. Study-wide results and caveats: The best prediction of response reportedly came from early blood T cell clone dynamics, with interferon-beta. In blood, after radiotherapy plus ipilimumab, tumor-derived TCR clones expanded.

Sequencing was performed with immunoSEQ multiplex PCR; in TCRdb, only in-frame clones are kept and a portion is missing. The sample lists tens of thousands of clones; 60% to 85% were seen once. About this clone: Antigen: not known.

V gave up 1 base and J gave up 2 bases, with 11 bases separating them. The CDR3 is 16 residues long. Germline V gene data show CDR1 as LNHDA and CDR2 as SQIVND (reference sequence). It was focal radiation plus CTLA-4 blockade with ipilimumab that patients with chemo-refractory metastatic non-small-cell lung cancer received. The specimen comprised peripheral blood, sampled from a patient treated with radiotherapy plus ipilimumab. The J gene is TRBJ2-2, the V gene TRBV19; perhaps TRBD1 as D (5 bases). This TCR was recovered from a human donor with non-small cell lung cancer whose response to radiotherapy plus ipilimumab could not be evaluated. Some clones in this sample may be carry-over from other donors' samples. Written as DNA, the CDR3 is TGTGCCAGTAGTATAGTAGGGGCCCTCAACACCGGGGAGCTGTTTTTT. Amino acid sequence: CASSIVGALNTGELFF.